Included here is one T cell receptor beta chain sequence, with context. Assay used: immunoSEQ multiplex PCR; TCRdb lists only in-frame clones, some missing. The sample consists of about 330,000 clones, 85% to 90% of them appearing once. Treatment of the sample: around 19 received Ad26.COV2.S at low or high dose, single or two shots; about 5 received placebo; per-sample allocation not given. It was on day 63 after the first vaccine or placebo injection that samples were taken. This sample is part of a study of Ad26.COV2.S vaccination and SARS-CoV-2 variants. This CDR3 is 15 amino acids long. Trimming at V came to 5 bases and at J to 1 base, leaving 7 bases not matched to a gene. Per germline, CDR1 PRHDT and CDR2 FYEKMQ (reference sequence).

The gene calls are TRBV13 and TRBJ1-2; 7 nucleotides align to TRBD1. This sequence was found in a person between 18 and 65 years old who received the Ad26.COV2.S COVID-19 vaccine or a placebo. The sequencing here drew on peripheral blood, taken in a trial of Ad26.COV2.S vaccine versus placebo. The CDR3 region is CASSLDRVDNYGYTF. The CDR3 nucleotides are TGTGCCAGCAGCCTAGACAGGGTAGATAACTATGGCTACACCTTC. Drawing the rest from reference TRBV13 and TRBJ1-2, the complete variable domain is AAGVIQSPRHLIKEKRETATLKCYPIPRHDTVYWYQQGPGQDPQFLISFYEKMQSDKGSIPDRFSAQQFSDYHSELNMSSLELGDSALYFCASSLDRVDNYGYTFGSGTRLTVV.